This TCR beta chain was captured by sequencing in a study of blood T cell repertoires in COVID-19 (dated by TCRdb to the early 2020s). As for the study more broadly: The collaborator samples originated in the United States, Italy and Spain and spanned the acute and convalescent phases of COVID-19. Deeply sampled blood TCRbeta repertoires from subjects exposed to, actively infected with, or recovered from COVID-19 were included in the dataset. The material from the prospective study consisted of cDNA or gDNA derived from T cells, B-cell-depleted T cells, or PBMCs. HLA class I and class II types, where available, came from metadata supplied by the sample provider rather than from assay-based typing. Samples were obtained from the ongoing ImmuneRACE study (first 160 participants) and from some 1,300 subjects provided by 6 global collaborators. Nearly every sample came with metadata listing a de-identified subject ID, COVID-19 status, age in years and sex. A freely available public database, intended as a resource for researchers studying the immune response to SARS-CoV-2, is where the repertoires were released. General findings and caveats noted by the study authors: Clinical and demographic metadata were provided uncurated, with the amount varying by source and participant.

The immunoSEQ Assay, a bias-controlled multiplex PCR, was used to amplify TCRbeta CDR3 regions from genomic DNA. On the authors' methods: The number of nucleated cells in each sample was estimated by amplification of reference gene primers within the assay. To quantify the absolute abundance of each unique TCRbeta CDR3 rearrangement, sequence reads were collapsed and filtered. For each sample, productive Simpson clonality was calculated as the square root of Simpson's diversity index over productive rearrangements. The table comes from immuneACCESS by way of TCRdb, which keeps in-frame sequences with V and J called. Part of the clones is missing from these tables; in studies checked, under half for an unresolved V gene and the rest for unknown reasons. That table furnishes V, J and clone size, whereas the DNA furnished D and trimming. In this sample the table shows over 200,000 clones, about 85% of which occur a single time. The top ten constitute 11% of the sample.

The CDR1 and CDR2 encoded by the germline V gene (reference sequence) are GTSNPN and SVGIG. Reading from cysteine to phenylalanine, the CDR3 counts 14 amino acids. Solely the CDR3 DNA is kept, with 42 bases framed from the first base. Deletion took 1 base off V and 0 bases off J, with a span of 7 bases between the germline ends. Participants in the prospective study were aged 18 to 89 years, lived in 20 to 30 United States geographic areas, and enrolled through a virtual design. In the prospective study, cohorts were assigned on the basis of participant-reported clinical history obtained from a screening survey and a study questionnaire. Recovered participants in ImmuneRACE Cohort 3 were defined as having two consecutive negative NP/OP PCR tests, clearance from a healthcare professional, or resolution of symptoms. Each participant in the prospective study had whole blood, serum and a nasopharyngeal or oropharyngeal swab collected by mobile phlebotomists. Additional blood draws and questionnaires over a 2-month period could optionally be provided by prospective study participants. Blood samples from the prospective study were shipped frozen or at room temperature prior to DNA extraction.

As for this clone: The antigen it recognizes is unknown. Base qualities are missing; no much larger clone stands one base away.

The sequenced material came from PBMCs or T cells enriched from blood (not recorded which). This TCR was recovered from a man aged 30-40 years who had recovered from COVID-19. Recombination linked TRBV30 to TRBJ1-3; the D gene is not confidently resolved. The base sequence is TGTGCCTGGAGTGGTCCCAGCTCTGGAAACACCATATATTTT. This encodes CAWSGPSSGNTIYF. With the rest looked up from the reference TRBV30 and TRBJ1-3 genes rather than sequenced, the full variable domain is SQTIHQWPATLVQPVGSPLSLECTVEGTSNPNLYWYRQAAGRGLQLLFYSVGIGQISSEVPQNLSASRPQDRQFILSSKKLLLSDSGFYLCAWSGPSSGNTIYFGEGSWLTVV.